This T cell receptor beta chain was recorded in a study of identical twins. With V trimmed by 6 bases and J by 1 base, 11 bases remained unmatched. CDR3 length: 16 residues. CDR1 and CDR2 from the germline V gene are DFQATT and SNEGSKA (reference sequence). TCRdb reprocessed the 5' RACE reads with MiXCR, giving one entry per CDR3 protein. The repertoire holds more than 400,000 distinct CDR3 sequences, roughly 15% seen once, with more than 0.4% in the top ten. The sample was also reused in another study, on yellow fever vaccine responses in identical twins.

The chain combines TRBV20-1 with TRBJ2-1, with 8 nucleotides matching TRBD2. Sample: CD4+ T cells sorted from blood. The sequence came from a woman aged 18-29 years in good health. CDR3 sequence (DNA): TGCAGTGCAAACCCTTCCGGCGGGGGGTCCTACAATGAGCAGTTCTTC. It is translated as CSANPSGGGSYNEQFF.